This entry describes one T cell receptor beta chain. This clonotype was seen ten or more times. Its recognized antigen is unknown. Base qualities were left out, and no much larger clone turns up one base away. V sheds 1 base and J sheds 2 bases, leaving 14 bases between their ends. From the cysteine up to the phenylalanine, the CDR3 has a length of 15 residues. The CDR3 DNA has 45 bases and is translated from base 1. CDR1 and CDR2 were assigned from the germline V gene (reference sequence) as GTSNPN and SVGIG. These data come from a study of Graves' ophthalmopathy and Graves' hyperthyroidism (dated by TCRdb to the late 2010s). For the study in its entirety: Peripheral blood samples were taken at the time of initial diagnosis, before any treatment was given. For independent validation, a separate cohort was made up of about 18 hyperthyroidism patients plus 17 patients who later progressed from hyperthyroidism to ophthalmopathy. Following sample collection, hyperthyroidism patients were given methimazole at a starting dose of 30 mg daily, and ophthalmopathy patients were given high-dose intravenous methylprednisolone. In total, around 130 blood samples were TCR-sequenced: around 42 ophthalmopathy, 80 or so hyperthyroidism and approximately 17 hyperthyroidism-to-ophthalmopathy patients. To explore V-J signatures that separate ophthalmopathy from hyperthyroidism, a discovery set of about 96 patients was enrolled, consisting of 40 to 45 with ophthalmopathy and approximately 57 with stable hyperthyroidism. The 75 to 100 discovery patients were randomly split 7:3 into training and test sets. In six or seven hyperthyroidism patients, the T-cell repertoires found in thyroid tissue were compared with those found in blood. TCR beta repertoire signatures were used to distinguish Graves' ophthalmopathy from Graves' hyperthyroidism and to predict progression to ophthalmopathy.

TCR beta CDR3 regions were amplified from RNA transcripts for repertoire sequencing. A first-round RT-PCR used HTBI primers with the Qiagen OneStep RT-PCR kit, followed by a second-round multiplex PCR, size selection and purification. Sequencing of the libraries was carried out on an Illumina HiSeq2000 in paired-end mode with 100 bp reads. Per the authors' processing: SOAPnuke was used for read processing, and reads with adapters, uncalled bases, a mean Phred below 15, or no exact constant-primer or identifier match were discarded. High-quality paired reads were merged with COPE v1.2.5. Clonotypes were defined as unique nucleotide sequences and were aligned to IMGT TRB V, D and J references using MiTCR v1.1. Only V-J combinations with frequency above 0.0001 were analysed, covering over 99% of repertoires. For each V-J combination, a TCR clonal expansion and chaos score was defined as the ratio of F50 clonal expansion to chaos observed in the TCRdist matrix. Features were reduced by Welch's t-statistics and random forest to over ten V-J combinations, which fed a naive Bayes classifier. The Morisita-Horn index was used to measure how similar the thyroid and blood repertoires were. In TCRdb, the public reads were trimmed at Q25 with fastp and aligned with MiXCR, with productive beta chains retained. Records with the same CDR3 protein are collapsed into one entry carrying the most frequent genes and DNA. TCRdb's processing, not the authors' own work, is the source of the V and J calls. This sample gives nearly 400,000 distinct CDR3 sequences in total; approximately 16% of them show up just once. The ten largest clones capture about 1.6% of the sample.

The ophthalmopathy patients had moderately to severely active disease, with a Clinical Activity Score of 3 or higher, a NOSPECS grade of 4 or higher, and a disease duration of less than 3 months. Patients with other autoimmune diseases, uncontrolled infections, pregnancy or lactation were excluded. Diagnosis was based on clinical symptoms, serum thyroxine, TRAb, thyroid ultrasound and orbital computed tomography. PBMCs were isolated from more than 8 ml of fresh peripheral blood by Ficoll-Paque density gradient centrifugation. Total RNA was extracted using Trizol reagent, and RNA quality was checked on an Agilent 2100 Bioanalyzer. What the research found in general, with its limitations: In cross-validation, the 13-signature model distinguished ophthalmopathy from stable hyperthyroidism with 85% to 90% sensitivity and just under 84% specificity, and in the test set the corresponding values were approximately 80% and 75%. Most expanded thyroid clonotypes with a frequency above 0.001 also appeared in blood, which suggests that blood repertoires may reflect the immune response in the thyroid. In validation, the model predicted ophthalmopathy progression with 70.59% sensitivity and approximately 78% specificity; some 13 predicted patients were CT-confirmed with GO in a median of approximately six months. No statistical method was used to predetermine the sample size, and group allocation was not hidden from the investigators.

The TCR originated in a woman aged 18-35 years with Graves' ophthalmopathy. Donor details come from another sample of the same person, matched by shared clones. The chain is assembled from TRBV30 and TRBJ2-5; 6 matching bases give a weak D call of TRBD2. Sequencing was done on a sample of peripheral blood. Read as DNA, the sequence is TGTGCCTGGAGTGGAAAGACTGCGGGGCAAGAGACCCAGTACTTC. It translates to CAWSGKTAGQETQYF.